Presented here are 14 T cell receptor beta chains from one specimen sequenced in a study of technical replicates of blood from a handful of donors. Libraries were prepared by immunoSEQ multiplex PCR; TCRdb keeps only in-frame clonotypes and omits some of them. The sample lists tens of thousands of clones, around 95% seen once, with approximately 0.2% in the top ten. Sequencing was carried out using T cells isolated from PBMCs. These receptor sequences come from a human donor in good health.

The chain has TRBV7-9 and TRBJ2-2; D unclear. Trimming removed 4 bases from V and 2 bases from J, with 2 bases in between. CDR3 size: 12 residues. Germline CDR1 and CDR2: SEHNR and FQNEAQ (reference sequence). The CDR3 nucleotides read TGTGCCAGCAGCTCAAACACCGGGGAGCTGTTTTTT. Translated, it gives CASSSNTGELFF.

The chain couples TRBV29-1 to TRBJ1-1; weak D call: TRBD1 (5 bases). The V gene's germline CDR1 is SQVTM and CDR2 ANQGSEA. Deletions cut 6 bases from V and 3 bases from J, with 17 bases between. CDR3 size: 14 residues. Here the CDR3 reads CSVFLLGRDTEAFF. In DNA, the CDR3 is TGCAGCGTCTTTCTCCTAGGCAGGGACACTGAAGCTTTCTTT.

This chain connects TRBV5-4 to TRBJ2-7; 7 nucleotides line up with TRBD2. The CDR3 length is 15 residues. Trimming cost V 3 bases and J 4 bases; bases outside gene matches: 10. The germline V gene has CDR1 SGHNT and CDR2 YYREEE (reference sequence). The chain's CDR3 is CASSYYRGGVYEQYF. CDR3 DNA: TGTGCCAGCAGCTATTATCGGGGAGGGGTTTACGAGCAGTACTTC.

The chain couples TRBV18 to TRBJ2-7; perhaps TRBD1 as D (6 bases). Germline lookup yields CDR1 KGHSH and CDR2 LQKENI. CDR3 size: 15 residues. Between the trimmed V and J ends, which lost 2 bases and 4 bases, there was a span of 15 bases. CDR3 region: CASSPGGAILYEQYF. The CDR3 DNA reads TGTGCCAGCTCACCAGGGGGCGCCATATTATACGAGCAGTACTTC. The variable domain in full, completed from reference TRBV18 and TRBJ2-7, reads NAGVMQNPRHLVRRRGQEARLRCSPMKGHSHVYWYRQLPEEGLKFMVYLQKENIIDESGMPKERFSAEFPKEGPSILRIQQVVRGDSAAYFCASSPGGAILYEQYFGPGTRLTVT.

The chain employs TRBV12-5 and TRBJ1-1; D is undetermined. The germline CDR1 and CDR2 sequences are LGHNT and FRNRAP. V was pared by 6 bases and J by 6 bases, with 14 bases between. The CDR3 loop spans 13 amino acids. The CDR3 is CASGPPGSAEAFF. The CDR3 DNA is TGTGCTAGTGGCCCCCCCGGGAGCGCTGAAGCTTTCTTT.

The chain recombines TRBV7-9 with TRBJ1-1; no firm D call. This CDR3 is 13 amino acids long. Germline V gene sequence: CDR1 SEHNR, CDR2 FQNEAQ (reference sequence). Trimming cost V 6 bases and J 1 base, with 9 bases left between them. The CDR3 spells CASRRDTNTEAFF. The CDR3 DNA reads as TGTGCCAGCAGGCGGGATACGAACACTGAAGCTTTCTTT. Combining the CDR3 with reference TRBV7-9 and TRBJ1-1 gives the whole variable domain DTGVSQNPRHKITKRGQNVTFRCDPISEHNRLYWYRQTLGQGPEFLTYFQNEAQLEKSRLLSDRFSAERPKGSFSTLEIQRTEQGDSAMYLCASRRDTNTEAFFGQGTRLTVV.

The chain couples TRBV5-1 to TRBJ2-5, with 7 bases matching TRBD1. CDR3 length: 14 residues. The V gene's germline CDR1 is SGHRS and CDR2 YFSETQ. V shed 4 bases, J shed 0 bases, and the junction held 3 bases outside the gene matches. In DNA form, the CDR3 reads TGCGCCAGCAGCCCGACAGGGAACCAAGAGACCCAGTACTTC. Protein product: CASSPTGNQETQYF.

The CDR3: CASSSPRTGGGEQYF. DNA for the CDR3: TGTGCCAGCAGCTCTCCTCGGACAGGGGGAGGCGAGCAGTACTTC. The chain uses TRBV5-5 and TRBJ2-7, with 10 nucleotides matching TRBD1. Losses at the gene ends were 3 bases for V and 6 bases for J; bases not matched to a gene: 9. The CDR3 runs 15 residues. Germline-derived CDR1 and CDR2 are SGHKS and YYEKEE (reference sequence).

This rearrangement joins TRBV6-5 to TRBJ2-1; D gene unclear. Trimming pared 0 bases from V and 0 bases from J, leaving 9 bases between. This CDR3 has 16 residues. The germline gives CDR1 MNHEY, CDR2 SVGAGI. The CDR3 nucleotides are TGTGCCAGCAGTTACTCTGTTAGGAGCTCCTACAATGAGCAGTTCTTC. It translates to CASSYSVRSSYNEQFF.

This rearrangement joins TRBV18 to TRBJ1-2; no firm D call. V dropped 1 base and J dropped 6 bases, with 12 bases sitting between them. The germline V gene has CDR1 KGHSH and CDR2 LQKENI. This CDR3 contains 14 residues. The CDR3 region has the DNA TGTGCCAGCTCACCACTGAGGGATTCCAATGGCTACACCTTC. This encodes CASSPLRDSNGYTF.

The CDR3 nucleotides read TGTGCCAGCAGCTTATTACGTCGGGAGCAGTACTTC. Amino acid sequence: CASSLLRREQYF. V is TRBV11-2 and J is TRBJ2-7; D ambiguous. This CDR3 spans 12 amino acids. V dropped 2 bases and J dropped 7 bases, with 9 bases sitting between them. In germline, CDR1 is SGHAT, CDR2 FQNNGV.

The chain combines TRBV28 with TRBJ1-6, with a tentative D call TRBD1 (5 bases). Germline V gives CDR1 MDHEN, CDR2 SYDVKM. V was clipped by 9 bases and J by 9 bases, with 15 bases between them. The CDR3 has 13 residues. This CDR3 is CASSDNPRSPLHF. DNA for the CDR3: TGTGCCAGTTCGGACAACCCGCGTTCACCCCTCCACTTT.

V is TRBV5-1 and J is TRBJ2-5; 8 bases agree with TRBD1. Germline loops: CDR1 SGHRS, CDR2 YFSETQ. J was trimmed by 1 base and V by 0 bases; bases with no gene match: 2. The CDR3 is 15 residues long. The CDR3 loop is CASSLVGTGQETQYF. The CDR3 DNA sequence: TGCGCCAGCAGCTTGGTGGGGACAGGCCAAGAGACCCAGTACTTC.

A single count supports this clone. The chain employs TRBV29-1 and TRBJ1-2; D possibly corresponds to TRBD1 (6 bases). V gave up 6 bases and J gave up 4 bases, with 9 bases separating them. Germline assignment: CDR1 SQVTM and CDR2 ANQGSEA. CDR3 length: 11 residues. CDR3 region: CSVGTFYGYTF. In DNA form, the CDR3 reads TGCAGCGTAGGGACATTCTATGGCTACACCTTC.